This T cell receptor (beta chain) was profiled in a study of blood T cell repertoires in COVID-19. Study-level background: Donors in the United States, Italy and Spain gave samples during acute or convalescent COVID-19. Sources were T cells, B-cell-depleted T cells, or PBMCs; the material itself was cDNA or gDNA.

CDR1 is SEHNR, CDR2 FQNEAQ, per germline (reference sequence). The CDR3 sequence is 13 residues long. The V gene lost 4 bases and the J gene lost 3 bases, with 8 bases spanning the gap. The Seattle site enrolled patients during active infection and followed them longitudinally. Source study methods: Nucleated cell counts were estimated from reference gene primer amplification. TCRdb keeps only in-frame clones here, not all; method: immunoSEQ multiplex PCR. V, J and clone size reflect that table, while D and trimming were determined from the DNA. The table lists 100,000 to 150,000 clones, 65% to 85% of them singletons, with approximately 18% in the top ten.

The clonotype comes from a man younger than 45 with COVID-19, enrolled during active disease. Sequencing was done on a sample of peripheral blood. V usage is TRBV7-9 and J usage is TRBJ2-3; D gene unclear. The CDR3 bases are TGTGCCAGCAGCTCCCCAAATACAGATACGCAGTATTTT. Residues: CASSSPNTDTQYF.